The TCR beta chain described here comes from a study of T cell changes during pregnancy in multiple sclerosis. The CDR3 runs 15 residues. The germline CDR1 and CDR2 sequences are SEHNR and FQNEAQ (reference sequence). J was trimmed by 1 base and V by 4 bases; bases with no gene match: 3. Sequencing was performed with immunoSEQ multiplex PCR; in TCRdb, only in-frame clones are kept and a portion is missing. The data contain roughly 120,000 clones, 92% of them seen just once; the ten biggest clones take up less than 2%. Sequencing was performed on peripheral blood, taken in the third trimester of pregnancy. This receptor was obtained from a female donor with multiple sclerosis, enrolled in a pregnancy study. This chain uses TRBV7-9 with TRBJ2-1; the match to TRBD2 covers 8 bases. DNA for the CDR3: TGTGCCAGCAGCTCAGCGGGAGCGTCCTACAATGAGCAGTTCTTC. This translates into CASSSAGASYNEQFF.